This TCR beta chain was found in a study of blood T cell repertoires in COVID-19 (TCRdb year 2020). For context, the study as a whole: Collaborator samples came from the United States, Italy and Spain and covered acute and convalescent phases of COVID-19. Subjects who had been exposed to COVID-19, were actively infected with it, or had recovered from it provided the deeply sampled blood TCRbeta repertoires that made up the dataset. Sample metadata almost always included a de-identified subject ID, COVID-19 status, age in years and sex. Where available, HLA class I and class II types were taken from metadata supplied by the sample provider and were not determined by assay-based typing. Samples came from the ongoing ImmuneRACE study (first 160 participants) plus 1,254 subjects from 6 global collaborators. The prospective study material was composed of cDNA or gDNA derived from T cells, B-cell-depleted T cells, or PBMCs. The repertoires were released in a freely available public database intended as a resource for research on the immune response to SARS-CoV-2. The research as a whole found: Clinical and demographic metadata were provided uncurated, with the amount varying by source and participant.

Whole blood was collected in K2EDTA tubes by collaborating institutions according to the institutions' own protocols. Collaborator samples were shipped for TCRbeta analysis as frozen whole blood, isolated PBMCs, or DNA extracted from either sample type. TCRbeta CDR3 regions were amplified from genomic DNA by means of the immunoSEQ Assay, a bias-controlled multiplex PCR. The study's processing was this. The number of nucleated cells in each sample was estimated by amplification of reference gene primers within the assay. To quantify the absolute abundance of each unique TCRbeta CDR3 rearrangement, sequence reads were collapsed and filtered. For each sample, productive Simpson clonality was calculated by taking the square root of Simpson's diversity index across productive rearrangements. Sourced from immuneACCESS, this table was stored by TCRdb with only in-frame sequences that have V and J called. A share of the clones is absent; for the studies checked, an unresolved V gene accounts for under half, and the remainder has no known explanation. V, J and clone size are those of that table, while D and trimming were read from the DNA. The sample records some 150,000 clones, around 86% of which are singletons. Roughly 1.6% of the sample belongs to the ten largest clones.

This clone has a single count. Its antigen specificity is not known. Base qualities were left out, and no much larger clone turns up one base away. The germline V gene (reference sequence) yields LNHDA for CDR1 and SQIVND for CDR2. Inclusive of the bounding cysteine and phenylalanine, the CDR3 is 14 residues long. The DNA shown is the 42-base CDR3, in frame from base 1. Trimming removed 7 bases from V and 5 bases from J; the gene matches leave 10 bases unexplained. The material sequenced was peripheral blood. The receptor was isolated from a human donor in a cohort sampled during active COVID-19. The chain links TRBV19 with TRBJ1-1; 7 bases in between match TRBD1. The CDR3 here reads CASILYRGGTEAFF. The nucleotides are TGTGCCAGTATTCTCTACAGGGGCGGAACTGAAGCTTTCTTT.